This T cell receptor beta chain was documented in a study of beta chain features in type 1 diabetes. Findings and caveats of the study: PCR could preferentially amplify shorter templates, alike in patients and controls.

Regarding this clone: Its antigen is unidentified.

Sequenced material consisted of expressed TCRB transcripts (all of the isolated RNA was reverse transcribed). Profiled with immunoSEQ multiplex PCR; TCRdb holds only in-frame clones, not every one. Of hundreds of thousands of clones listed, roughly 30% are singletons. This CDR3 contains 13 residues. With 5 bases removed from V and 1 base from J, the gap between germline ends came to 9 bases. Germline V gene lookup returns CDR1 GTSNPN and CDR2 SVGIG (reference sequence). The single heparinised draw taken from each donor contained about 120 mL of blood on average. Each population that was sorted was more than 95% pure.

The sample was naive CD4+ T cells from blood. The gene calls are TRBV30 and TRBJ1-5, with unresolved D. The source of this sequence is a man younger than 35 in good health. CDR3 loop: CAWADRSNQPQHF. The CDR3, as DNA: TGTGCCTGGGCGGATCGGAGCAATCAGCCCCAGCATTTT.